This T cell receptor beta chain was identified during a study of blood T cell repertoires in COVID-19. Study context: The United States, Italy and Spain provided the acute and convalescent COVID-19 samples. Nucleic acid was either cDNA or gDNA, and it came from T cells, B-cell-depleted T cells, or PBMCs.

TCRdb's table, derived via immunoSEQ multiplex PCR, lists solely in-frame clones and lacks some. The sample shows about 200,000 clones, roughly nine tenths of them seen only once. This CDR3 region has 13 residues. V was trimmed by 6 bases and J by 9 bases, leaving 18 bases between them. Germline V lookup: CDR1 KGHSH, CDR2 LQKENI. Sequencing used PBMCs or T cells enriched from blood (not recorded which). The J gene is TRBJ2-7, the V gene TRBV18; D perhaps matches TRBD1 (6 bases). The receptor was derived from a woman aged 25 to 39 with acute COVID-19. Here the CDR3 DNA reads TGTGCCAGCTCCCCCGACACAGGGCGGGCGCAGTACTTC. The encoded protein is CASSPDTGRAQYF.